A selection of T cell receptor beta chains follows, all from one sample in a study of early stage breast cancer tumors. The table came from immunoSEQ multiplex PCR; TCRdb's copy has only in-frame clones and leaves some out. The table has 2,500 to 3,000 clones, less than 75% seen once. The specimen was normal breast tissue next to the tumor. The receptors derive from a person aged 50-59 years with breast cancer. The CDR3 runs from the conserved cysteine through the conserved F or W. D genes are given only for firm matches. The listing skips clone size in some rows; elsewhere it reads once, few, many or a size class.

D	V	size	CDR3
.	TRBV11-2	large	CASSLAVVTYNEQFF
.	TRBV2	.	CATIPQGNQPQHF
.	TRBV14	few	CASSQRFAEAFF
.	TRBV4-1	.	CASSQAPRSSDTQYF
.	TRBV9	.	CASSVVADPYTTDTQYF
.	TRBV4-1	.	CASSHPARVGELFF
.	TRBV7-9	large	CASSLARSDLGEQYF
.	TRBV29-1	.	CSVGVEFGGYTF
.	TRBV13	few	CASSVRVGVYEQYF
.	TRBV5-6	.	CASSQIRGVYEQYF
.	TRBV4-2	.	CASSRAGAPDDEQFF
.	TRBV6-6	.	CASSYNGGSTEAFF
.	TRBV9	.	CASSSNGGVRQPQHF
TRBD2	TRBV4-1	few	CASSQDPSGGATDTQYF
TRBD2	TRBV19	.	CASSIAASGEHTQYF
.	TRBV6-5	.	CASNRMDGADTQYF
.	TRBV20-1	.	CSARDTGGQYF
.	TRBV19	few	CASSIDLGTTDTQYF
.	TRBV6-5	.	CASSYSMRYQPQHF
TRBD2	TRBV28	.	CASTRGGRGSYEQYF
.	TRBV7-2	.	CASSPGWGGLDEQYF
.	TRBV21-1	.	CASVSFVLSFYGYTF
.	TRBV4-1	.	CASSQVVQGGNEQFF
.	TRBV6-5	.	CASRPDRSINQPQHF
TRBD1	TRBV29-1	few	CSVEEDRGRSETQYF
TRBD1	TRBV2	few	CASSLGQVEQYF
.	TRBV9	.	CASSVGLQYNEQFF
.	TRBV29-1	.	CSVGGSNQPQHF
.	TRBV28	once	CASGINRAGELFF
.	TRBV7-2	.	CASSLDVTSGANVLTF
.	TRBV27	.	CASSQVGNTEAFF
TRBD2	TRBV7-2	.	CASSYDLAGSSYEQYF
TRBD1	TRBV13	few	CASSTRQGVSEQFF
TRBD2	TRBV11-2	.	CASSLDGGGGGTDTQYF
.	TRBV15	.	CATSPPGSNQPQHF
.	TRBV29-1	few	CSGSNDYEQYF
TRBD2	TRBV4-1	.	CASSQVLAGYEQFF
TRBD2	TRBV5-1	.	CASSFSSGGQETQYF
TRBD2	TRBV19	.	CASSRTDLAGGGEQFF
.	TRBV11-2	.	CASSLEAGPYEQYF
.	TRBV7-2	.	CASSSARQETQYF
TRBD1	TRBV7-2	once	CASSLGTGEFWPQHF
.	TRBV5-6	.	CASSLGEARRSSYEQYF
.	TRBV11-2	few	CASSLDLDRSGNTIYF
.	TRBV6-5	.	CASSKAREINQPQHF
.	TRBV7-9	few	CASSLGAAANYGYTF